The 31 T cell receptor beta chains below come from one sample, sequenced in a study of blood T cell repertoires in COVID-19 (dated by TCRdb to 2019 to 2021). The library was made by the immunoSEQ multiplex PCR assay. As stored in TCRdb, this immuneACCESS dataset retains in-frame rearrangements with V and J assigned. A fraction of the clones does not appear; measured against another copy, unresolved V genes explain less than half of the discrepancy, and the remainder lacks a known reason. The sample includes 150,000 to 200,000 clones, with approximately 80% observed a single time. The ten largest clones capture roughly 14% of the sample. Input material: peripheral blood. The receptor source for this set is a woman in her 70s with COVID-19, enrolled during active disease.

The V and J genes are TRBV18 and TRBJ2-2; D is ambiguous. V was cut by 1 base and J by 1 base, with 4 bases left in between. The CDR3 contains 14 residues. Germline assignment: CDR1 KGHSH and CDR2 LQKENI. The CDR3 here is CASSPQQNTGELFF. The CDR3 coding sequence is TGTGCCAGCTCACCACAACAGAACACCGGGGAGCTGTTTTTT. Combining the CDR3 with reference TRBV18 and TRBJ2-2 gives the whole variable domain NAGVMQNPRHLVRRRGQEARLRCSPMKGHSHVYWYRQLPEEGLKFMVYLQKENIIDESGMPKERFSAEFPKEGPSILRIQQVVRGDSAAYFCASSPQQNTGELFFGEGSRLTVL.

This chain uses TRBV27 with TRBJ1-6; maybe TRBD1 (6 bases). The CDR3 consists of 18 residues. CDR1 and CDR2 (germline): MNHEY, SMNVEV (reference sequence). V was shortened by 6 bases and J by 5 bases, with 23 bases between the two germline ends. Written as DNA, the CDR3 is TGTGCCAGCAGCCCAAGCCTCCACTTTGCAGGGGATAATTCACCCCTCCACTTT. It codes for CASSPSLHFAGDNSPLHF.

This chain links TRBV27 with TRBJ1-2; 8 bases fit TRBD1. The germline V gene has CDR1 MNHEY and CDR2 SMNVEV (reference sequence). This CDR3 has 17 residues. The V and J ends lost 3 bases and 0 bases, in that order; junction bases with no gene match: 9. CDR3 loop: CASSFSRTGPANYGYTF. The CDR3 bases are TGTGCCAGCAGTTTCTCCCGGACAGGGCCTGCTAACTATGGCTACACCTTC.

V usage is TRBV7-2 and J usage is TRBJ1-5; weak D call: TRBD1 (5 bases). The CDR3 is made up of 16 amino acids. V gave up 6 bases and J gave up 4 bases, with 19 bases separating them. CDR1 is SGHTA and CDR2 is FQGNSA in the germline V gene. CDR3: CASRLGGRQPNQPQHF. The DNA for the CDR3 is TGTGCCAGCAGGCTTGGGGGGAGACAGCCTAATCAGCCCCAGCATTTT.

The chain has TRBV28 and TRBJ1-3; possibly TRBD1 for D (6 bases). This CDR3 has 15 amino acids. V lost 5 bases, J lost 4 bases, and 15 bases lay in between. CDR1 and CDR2 from the germline V gene are MDHEN and SYDVKM. CDR3 sequence (DNA): TGTGCCAGCAGTGGACCCAGGGGTTCCGGAAACACCATATATTTT. Protein product: CASSGPRGSGNTIYF.

The J gene is TRBJ2-3, the V gene TRBV6-4; TRBD1 aligns across 9 bases. Germline V gene data show CDR1 as MRHNA and CDR2 as SNTAGT. The CDR3 is 15 amino acids. V gave up 4 bases and J gave up 4 bases; unmatched junction bases: 6. CDR3: CASSAGTGFSDTQYF. CDR3 nucleotides: TGTGCCAGCAGTGCTGGGACAGGGTTTTCAGATACGCAGTATTTT.

The chain has TRBV6-5 and TRBJ2-2, with TRBD1 matching 8 bases. Germline CDR1 is MNHEY and CDR2 is SVGAGI. The length of the CDR3 is 14 residues. The trim removed 11 bases at V and 4 bases at J, leaving 9 bases unmatched. CDR3 region: CAAAATGGTGELFF. As DNA, the CDR3 is TGTGCCGCAGCGGCTACAGGGGGCACCGGGGAGCTGTTTTTT.

This clone was seen a single time. V is TRBV18 and J is TRBJ2-4, with no clear D. Germline V gene data show CDR1 as KGHSH and CDR2 as LQKENI. Trimming took off 6 bases at V and 0 bases at J, with 15 bases between the two ends. CDR3 length: 16 amino acids. The CDR3 nucleotides are TGTGCCAGCTCCCCCACCGTCACGGTAGCCAAAAACATTCAGTACTTC. Protein sequence: CASSPTVTVAKNIQYF.

This clone was detected only once. The chain carries TRBV28 and TRBJ2-7; 13 bases are shared with TRBD2. The CDR3 spans 21 residues. The V gene's germline CDR1 is MDHEN and CDR2 SYDVKM. J was trimmed by 3 bases and V by 2 bases; bases with no gene match: 19. This CDR3 reads CASSLPTRLAGGSLTFYEQYF. As DNA, the CDR3 is TGTGCCAGCAGTTTACCGACCCGACTAGCGGGAGGCTCCTTAACGTTCTACGAGCAGTACTTC.

The chain carries TRBV30 and TRBJ1-2; TRBD1 aligns across 9 bases. J gave up 6 bases and V 3 bases, and 11 bases lay outside the gene matches. Germline-derived CDR1 and CDR2 are GTSNPN and SVGIG (reference sequence). The CDR3 has 15 amino acids. This CDR3 reads CAWRGPGQGHHGYTF. The CDR3 DNA sequence: TGTGCCTGGAGGGGACCGGGACAGGGCCACCATGGCTACACCTTC.

This clone was seen only once. CDR3 sequence: CASSFGQGTYEQYF. CDR3 nucleotides: TGTGCCAGCAGTTTTGGGCAGGGGACCTACGAGCAGTACTTC. The chain carries TRBV27 and TRBJ2-7; weak D call: TRBD1 (6 bases). V lost 3 bases and J lost 2, with 11 bases in between. The CDR3 extends over 14 amino acids. Germline V gene sequence: CDR1 MNHEY, CDR2 SMNVEV (reference sequence).

V and J are TRBV28 and TRBJ2-5; D is possibly TRBD1 (7 bases). V dropped 4 bases and J dropped 5 bases, with 17 bases sitting between them. This CDR3 is built from 15 residues. Germline V lookup: CDR1 MDHEN, CDR2 SYDVKM. In DNA form, the CDR3 reads TGTGCCAGCAGTTCGATTCCAGGGGGGCCGGAGACCCAGTACTTC. Its protein is CASSSIPGGPETQYF.

The chain combines TRBV9 with TRBJ2-2; 7 positions agree with TRBD1. This CDR3 region has 14 residues. Trimming removed 7 bases from V and 5 bases from J; junction bases left unmatched: 8. Germline lookup yields CDR1 SGDLS and CDR2 YYNGEE. DNA of the CDR3: TGTGCCAGCGGCAGATCACAGGGGACCGGGGAGCTGTTTTTT. Its protein product is CASGRSQGTGELFF.

This chain links TRBV6-5 with TRBJ1-6, with TRBD1 as a possible D gene (5 bases). This CDR3 contains 14 residues. Germline CDR1 MNHEY, CDR2 SVGAGI. Trimming left V 7 bases short and J 3 bases short, with 10 bases between. The CDR3 bases are TGTGCCAGCAAAGGCAGGGTCTATAATTCACCCCTCCACTTT. As protein: CASKGRVYNSPLHF.

V and J are TRBV3-1 (or the pseudogene TRBV3-2) and TRBJ1-1; TRBD1 aligns across 9 bases. The CDR3 has 14 residues. V lost 4 bases and J lost 1; bases outside the gene matches: 1. Germline V gene lookup returns CDR1 LGHDT and CDR2 YNNKEL (reference sequence). The CDR3 loop is CASSRDRANTEAFF. The CDR3 DNA is TGTGCCAGCAGCCGGGACAGGGCGAACACTGAAGCTTTCTTT.

In this sample, this clone turned up a few times. The chain recombines TRBV5-6 with TRBJ1-4; TRBD1 matches 10 bases. CDR1 is SGHDT and CDR2 is YYEEEE in the germline V gene. V lost 4 bases and J lost 6; bases outside the gene matches: 6. The CDR3 has 15 amino acids. CDR3 amino acids: CASSPGGTGDEKLFF. As DNA, the CDR3 is TGTGCCAGCAGCCCGGGAGGGACAGGGGATGAAAAACTGTTTTTT. Full variable domain (missing parts from reference TRBV5-6 and TRBJ1-4): DAGVTQSPTHLIKTRGQQVTLRCSPKSGHDTVSWYQQALGQGPQFIFQYYEEEERQRGNFPDRFSGHQFPNYSSELNVNALLLGDSALYLCASSPGGTGDEKLFFGSGTQLSVL.

V usage is TRBV19 and J usage is TRBJ1-5; weak D call: TRBD1 (6 bases). CDR1 is LNHDA and CDR2 is SQIVND in the germline V gene (reference sequence). V was clipped by 3 bases and J by 7 bases, with 13 bases between them. The CDR3 loop spans 14 amino acids. The CDR3 sequence is CASSIQGSGQPQHF. DNA of the CDR3: TGTGCCAGTAGTATCCAGGGGAGCGGCCAGCCCCAGCATTTT.

The chain employs TRBV2 and TRBJ2-5, with TRBD2 identical over 10 bases. Germline V gives CDR1 SNHLY, CDR2 FYNNEI. The CDR3 sequence is 19 residues long. The V segment lost 0 bases and the J segment 4 bases; nucleotides outside the gene matches: 14. The CDR3 DNA reads as TGTGCCAGCAGTGAAGCTGGCGGGACTAGCGTGGGGGTGAGAGAGACCCAGTACTTC. Translating gives CASSEAGGTSVGVRETQYF.

This clone has just one count. The rearrangement uses TRBV6-5 and TRBJ1-3; D uncertain. CDR1 is MNHEY, CDR2 SVGAGI, per germline. Trimming took off 0 bases at V and 4 bases at J, with 4 bases between the two ends. This CDR3 is built from 13 residues. In nucleotides, the CDR3 is TGTGCCAGCAGTTACTCCAGGGGAAACACCATATATTTT. It is translated as CASSYSRGNTIYF.

This chain joins TRBV5-1 and TRBJ2-1; 15 bases map to TRBD2. The V gene's germline CDR1 is SGHRS and CDR2 YFSETQ. The CDR3 length is 15 residues. The V gene end was trimmed by 4 bases and the J gene end by 9 bases; junction bases not matched to a gene: 5. DNA of the CDR3: TGCGCCAGCAGCAATGGGACTAGCGGGGGGTTTGAGCAGTTCTTC. Translating gives CASSNGTSGGFEQFF.

The gene calls are TRBV12-5 and TRBJ2-1; 7 bases fit TRBD2. The trim removed 6 bases at V and 9 bases at J, leaving 8 bases unmatched. CDR1 LGHNT and CDR2 FRNRAP come from the germline V gene. The CDR3 is made up of 13 amino acids. CDR3 residues: CASGGLLASEQFF. The DNA for the CDR3 is TGTGCTAGTGGGGGACTACTGGCGAGTGAGCAGTTCTTC. The full variable domain, its missing parts supplied by reference TRBV12-5 and TRBJ2-1, is DARVTQTPRHKVTEMGQEVTMRCQPILGHNTVFWYRQTMMQGLELLAYFRNRAPLDDSGMPKDRFSAEMPDATLATLKIQPSEPRDSAVYFCASGGLLASEQFFGPGTRLTVL.

The chain has TRBV6-5 and TRBJ1-4; TRBD1 is a possible D gene (6 bases). CDR1 is MNHEY, CDR2 SVGAGI, per germline. V dropped 6 bases and J dropped 8 bases, with 16 bases sitting between them. The length of the CDR3 is 14 residues. The CDR3, as DNA: TGTGCCAGCAGGGGGCGGGGGGCTGAAGAAAAACTGTTTTTT. It specifies CASRGRGAEEKLFF.

V and J are TRBV12-5 and TRBJ1-2, with D maybe TRBD1 (5 bases). The CDR3 covers 13 residues. Germline CDR1 reads LGHNT; CDR2 reads FRNRAP. V was trimmed by 7 bases and J by 5 bases, leaving 14 bases between them. The CDR3 bases are TGTGCTAGTGCCCTCGGGGGAGCGTATGGCTACACCTTC. Translating it yields CASALGGAYGYTF. The full variable domain, in which reference TRBV12-5 and TRBJ1-2 provide the parts outside the CDR3, is DARVTQTPRHKVTEMGQEVTMRCQPILGHNTVFWYRQTMMQGLELLAYFRNRAPLDDSGMPKDRFSAEMPDATLATLKIQPSEPRDSAVYFCASALGGAYGYTFGSGTRLTVV.

V gene TRBV5-6 combines with J gene TRBJ1-2, with 8 bases matching TRBD1. The CDR3 covers 14 residues. Germline CDR1 and CDR2: SGHDT and YYEEEE. The V gene end was trimmed by 4 bases and the J gene end by 4 bases; junction bases not matched to a gene: 6. The CDR3 protein is CASSATGTGYGYTF. CDR3 bases: TGTGCCAGCAGCGCGACCGGGACAGGCTATGGCTACACCTTC.

The chain employs TRBV7-8 and TRBJ1-4; no reliable D call. Germline CDR1 is SGHVS and CDR2 is FQNEAQ. Trimming removed 4 bases from V and 8 bases from J, with 11 bases in between. The CDR3 length is 13 residues. The DNA for the CDR3 is TGTGCCAGCAGCTCATACGGGAGGGAAAAACTGTTTTTT. It is translated as CASSSYGREKLFF.

V is TRBV12-3 or TRBV12-4 and J is TRBJ1-5; tentatively, D is TRBD1 (6 bases). The CDR3 is 13 residues long. Trimming left V 6 bases short and J 8 bases short, with 14 bases between. The CDR3 region has the DNA TGTGCCAGCAGAACAGGGTCTGGGAAGCCCCAGCATTTT. Its translation: CASRTGSGKPQHF.

The CDR3 protein is CASSDLGTSTEQFF. DNA of the CDR3: TGTGCCAGCAGTGATCTCGGGACTAGCACTGAGCAGTTCTTC. The V call is TRBV6-4, the J call TRBJ2-1; the match to TRBD2 covers 9 bases. Germline CDR1 reads MRHNA; CDR2 reads SNTAGT. V was pared by 3 bases and J by 9 bases, with 6 bases of the junction left unmatched. The CDR3 is 14 amino acids.

The J gene is TRBJ2-5, the V gene TRBV29-1, with TRBD1 matching over 12 bases. Germline values: CDR1 SQVTM, CDR2 ANQGSEA. The CDR3 length is 13 residues. V gave up 6 bases and J gave up 4 bases; unmatched junction bases: 3. The CDR3 here is CSVGTGGGETQYF. Here the CDR3 DNA reads TGCAGCGTAGGGACAGGGGGCGGAGAGACCCAGTACTTC.

J is TRBJ1-2 and V is TRBV6-5, with 7 positions matching TRBD1. The J segment lost 9 bases and the V segment lost 6 bases, leaving 4 bases of the junction unmatched. The CDR3 is 11 amino acids. The germline V gene encodes CDR1 MNHEY and CDR2 SVGAGI. This CDR3 reads CASSDRVSYTF. DNA of the CDR3: TGTGCCAGCAGCGACAGGGTGAGCTACACCTTC.

The chain combines TRBV28 with TRBJ2-3; D possibly corresponds to TRBD2 (7 bases). The V and J ends lost 6 bases and 0 bases respectively, with 13 bases between them. Germline V gene data show CDR1 as MDHEN and CDR2 as SYDVKM. The CDR3 extends over 15 amino acids. The CDR3 DNA follows: TGTGCCAGCAGACCGGGGGGCCAAAGCACAGATACGCAGTATTTT. Translated, it gives CASRPGGQSTDTQYF.

This clone was counted only a few times. The genes are TRBV27 and TRBJ1-5, with TRBD1 as a possible D gene (5 bases). V shed 5 bases and J shed 3 bases, with 14 bases lying between them. This CDR3 spans 15 amino acids. Germline CDR1 MNHEY, CDR2 SMNVEV (reference sequence). CDR3 DNA: TGTGCCAGCAGTCCTGACAGACAGCCCAATCAGCCCCAGCATTTT. It translates to CASSPDRQPNQPQHF.